This passage covers 25 T cell receptor beta chains from one sample sequenced in a study of T cells after somatic rescue of genetic block. Profiling relied on immunoSEQ multiplex PCR, and the TCRdb table lists in-frame clones only, not all of them. The table lists about 88,000 clones, 75% to 90% of them singletons. What was sequenced was peripheral blood mononuclear cells (PBMCs). Every receptor here comes from a woman between 18 and 29 years old.

The chain employs TRBV5-5 and TRBJ1-4; 8 positions match TRBD1. The CDR3 is 15 amino acids. Germline V gene lookup returns CDR1 SGHKS and CDR2 YYEKEE (reference sequence). Unmatched junction bases numbered 4, after V lost 0 bases and J lost 6 bases. CDR3 sequence reads: CASSLAQGADEKLFF. The CDR3 DNA reads as TGTGCCAGCAGCTTGGCCCAGGGGGCGGATGAAAAACTGTTTTTT.

Here the CDR3 DNA reads TGTGCCAGCAGCTTAGTCGGCGCGGATGGCTACACCTTC. It translates to CASSLVGADGYTF. The chain carries TRBV7-4 and TRBJ1-2; no reliable D call. V lost 1 base, J lost 6 bases, and 9 bases lay in between. The V gene's germline CDR1 is SGHVT and CDR2 SQSDAQ. This CDR3 contains 13 residues.

J is TRBJ1-5 and V is TRBV19; D possibly corresponds to TRBD1 (5 bases). Germline V gene data show CDR1 as LNHDA and CDR2 as SQIVND (reference sequence). The CDR3 loop spans 13 amino acids. With 5 bases removed from V and 7 bases from J, the gap between germline ends came to 12 bases. CDR3 in DNA: TGTGCCAGTAGTGACGACAGCAGGCAGCCCCAGCATTTT. This codes for CASSDDSRQPQHF.

V is TRBV4-1 and J is TRBJ2-7; possible D gene TRBD2, 5 bases. Trimming removed 2 bases from V and 6 bases from J, with 11 bases in between. This CDR3 is built from 13 residues. The germline V gene has CDR1 MGHRA and CDR2 YSYEKL. CDR3 amino acids: CASSQRSGIEQYF. The CDR3 DNA is TGCGCCAGCAGCCAACGATCCGGGATCGAGCAGTACTTC.

The chain couples TRBV19 to TRBJ1-1; TRBD1 might be the D (6 bases). Per germline, CDR1 LNHDA and CDR2 SQIVND (reference sequence). There are 14 residues in the CDR3. Trimming left V 7 bases short and J 0 bases short, with 12 bases between. The CDR3 coding sequence is TGTGCCAGTATGGTCGGGACATTGAACACTGAAGCTTTCTTT. Its protein is CASMVGTLNTEAFF.

The V gene is TRBV12-5, the J gene TRBJ1-5; TRBD1 might be the D (5 bases). The CDR3 loop spans 18 amino acids. Germline V gene data show CDR1 as LGHNT and CDR2 as FRNRAP. V lost 1 base and J lost 2, with 18 bases in between. In DNA, the CDR3 is TGTGCTAGTGGTTTGGGGGGATGGACACGACTCCGCAATCAGCCCCAGCATTTT. It codes for CASGLGGWTRLRNQPQHF. The complete variable domain, with remaining parts taken from reference TRBV12-5 and TRBJ1-5, reads DARVTQTPRHKVTEMGQEVTMRCQPILGHNTVFWYRQTMMQGLELLAYFRNRAPLDDSGMPKDRFSAEMPDATLATLKIQPSEPRDSAVYFCASGLGGWTRLRNQPQHFGDGTRLSIL.

A few counts support this clone. This chain links TRBV4-2 with TRBJ2-7; 10 bases agree with TRBD2. The trim removed 0 bases at V and 3 bases at J, leaving 2 bases unmatched. This CDR3 spans 15 amino acids. Germline CDR1 is LGHNA and CDR2 is YNFKEQ. The CDR3 spells CASSQDPSGGYEQYF. CDR3 in DNA: TGTGCCAGCAGCCAAGATCCTAGCGGGGGCTACGAGCAGTACTTC.

This chain links TRBV13 with TRBJ2-5, with TRBD2 identical over 7 bases. The V and J ends lost 5 bases and 3 bases, in that order; junction bases with no gene match: 15. Germline loops: CDR1 PRHDT, CDR2 FYEKMQ (reference sequence). This CDR3 spans 17 amino acids. Here the CDR3 reads CASSVNPGGEEKETQYF. CDR3 nucleotides: TGTGCCAGCAGCGTCAACCCGGGGGGAGAAGAGAAAGAGACCCAGTACTTC.

The chain employs TRBV4-1 and TRBJ1-2; the D gene is possibly TRBD1 (5 bases). The germline V gene has CDR1 MGHRA and CDR2 YSYEKL. Deletions cut 5 bases from V and 8 bases from J, with 12 bases between. This CDR3 is built from 12 residues. CDR3 bases: TGCGCCAGCAGCGCCTACGGGGACGGCTACACCTTC. This encodes CASSAYGDGYTF.

This clone was counted ten times or more. J is TRBJ2-2 and V is TRBV27; D possibly corresponds to TRBD2 (6 bases). CDR1 is MNHEY and CDR2 is SMNVEV in the germline V gene (reference sequence). The CDR3 extends over 15 amino acids. V was shortened by 4 bases and J by 5 bases, with 14 bases between the two germline ends. Here the CDR3 DNA reads TGTGCCAGCAGTTACCGATCTAGCGTGACCGGGGAGCTGTTTTTT. It codes for CASSYRSSVTGELFF.

The chain couples TRBV28 to TRBJ2-5; 10 nucleotides match TRBD1. V shed 5 bases, J shed 5 bases, and the junction held 8 bases outside the gene matches. The CDR3 is 15 amino acids. Germline values: CDR1 MDHEN, CDR2 SYDVKM. The DNA for the CDR3 is TGTGCCAGCAGTCCCCCGGGACAGGGGAGGGAGACCCAGTACTTC. This encodes CASSPPGQGRETQYF.

This chain connects TRBV28 to TRBJ2-3; 12 bases fit TRBD2. The CDR3 has 19 residues. Trimming at V came to 3 bases and at J to 0 bases, leaving 10 bases not matched to a gene. CDR1 and CDR2 from the germline V gene are MDHEN and SYDVKM. The CDR3: CASSLGLAGLPPSTDTQYF. CDR3 coding DNA: TGTGCCAGCAGTTTGGGACTAGCGGGCCTTCCCCCTAGCACAGATACGCAGTATTTT.

The chain carries TRBV4-2 and TRBJ1-1; 11 bases are a match to TRBD1. This CDR3 comprises 17 residues. CDR1 is LGHNA, CDR2 YNFKEQ, per germline. Losses at the gene ends were 1 base for V and 4 bases for J; bases not matched to a gene: 8. The CDR3 here is CASSQGRDRGFSTEAFF. DNA for the CDR3: TGTGCCAGCAGCCAAGGCCGGGACAGGGGGTTCAGCACTGAAGCTTTCTTT.

The genes are TRBV7-2 and TRBJ1-1; TRBD1 agrees at 7 bases. Looked up from germline, CDR1 is SGHTA and CDR2 is FQGNSA. Trimming cost V 4 bases and J 1 base; bases outside gene matches: 9. The CDR3 consists of 16 residues. CDR3 nucleotide sequence: TGTGCCAGCAGCTCCGGGGGAAGGACAGGGAACACTGAAGCTTTCTTT. Encoded protein: CASSSGGRTGNTEAFF.

This clone was recorded only once. J is TRBJ1-2 and V is TRBV29-1; no definite D call. Germline CDR1 reads SQVTM; CDR2 reads ANQGSEA. V gave up 0 bases and J gave up 8 bases, with 16 bases separating them. This CDR3 comprises 14 residues. In DNA form, the CDR3 reads TGCAGCGTTGAAGACCGCAGGTCCCGAGGCGGCTACACCTTC. Translating it yields CSVEDRRSRGGYTF. The whole variable domain, remainder taken from reference TRBV29-1 and TRBJ1-2, is SAVISQKPSRDICQRGTSLTIQCQVDSQVTMMFWYRQQPGQSLTLIATANQGSEATYESGFVIDKFPISRPNLTFSTLTVSNMSPEDSSIYLCSVEDRRSRGGYTFGSGTRLTVV.

The rearrangement links TRBV7-9 to TRBJ1-4; D gene unclear. Looked up from germline, CDR1 is SEHNR and CDR2 is FQNEAQ (reference sequence). V lost 5 bases to trimming and J lost 5 bases, with 15 bases between them. This CDR3 spans 15 amino acids. The CDR3 region has the DNA TGTGCCAGCAGCCCGCGGGCCTCCCTGAATGAAAAACTGTTTTTT. Translated: CASSPRASLNEKLFF.

The V gene is TRBV7-9, the J gene TRBJ2-7; 9 bases align to TRBD2. Trimming at V came to 4 bases and at J to 6 bases, leaving 22 bases not matched to a gene. Germline V lookup: CDR1 SEHNR, CDR2 FQNEAQ (reference sequence). The CDR3 extends over 19 amino acids. This chain's CDR3 is CASSSLLREGDSSLLEQYF. CDR3 bases: TGTGCCAGCAGCTCCCTACTGCGGGAGGGAGATAGCTCCCTCCTCGAGCAGTACTTC.

The chain recombines TRBV6-1 with TRBJ2-1, with 15 bases fitting TRBD2. The germline CDR1 and CDR2 sequences are MNHNS and SASEGT. The CDR3 length is 15 residues. The V gene end was trimmed by 5 bases and the J gene end by 9 bases; junction bases not matched to a gene: 5. As DNA, the CDR3 is TGTGCCAGCAGTCGGACTAGCGGGAGGGCCATTGAGCAGTTCTTC. It is translated as CASSRTSGRAIEQFF.

The V gene is TRBV19, the J gene TRBJ2-7, with D perhaps matching TRBD2 (6 bases). The CDR3 consists of 16 residues. Germline V gives CDR1 LNHDA, CDR2 SQIVND (reference sequence). Trimming pared 5 bases from V and 3 bases from J, leaving 20 bases between. The CDR3 loop is CASSAPGTWQVYEQYF. In DNA form, the CDR3 reads TGTGCCAGTAGTGCCCCCGGGACTTGGCAAGTCTACGAGCAGTACTTC.

The V and J genes are TRBV27 and TRBJ1-5; D is uncertain. CDR1 and CDR2 from the germline V gene are MNHEY and SMNVEV (reference sequence). The V end was cut by 4 bases, the J end by 2 bases, with 12 bases between. The length of the CDR3 is 15 residues. CDR3 region: CASSSRGIGNQPQHF. Written as DNA, the CDR3 is TGTGCCAGCAGTTCGCGAGGGATTGGCAATCAGCCCCAGCATTTT.

The genes are TRBV5-4 and TRBJ1-2; 8 bases are shared with TRBD1. CDR3 size: 12 residues. V shed 5 bases and J 6 bases; nucleotides not matched to a gene: 3. Germline lookup yields CDR1 SGHNT and CDR2 YYREEE (reference sequence). The CDR3 here is CASRTGVDGYTF. As DNA, the CDR3 is TGTGCCAGCAGGACAGGGGTTGATGGCTACACCTTC.

The chain joins TRBV9 to TRBJ1-2; possibly TRBD1 for D (5 bases). Between the trimmed V and J ends, which lost 6 bases and 8 bases, there was a span of 17 bases. CDR1 and CDR2 (germline): SGDLS, YYNGEE. The CDR3 consists of 13 residues. As DNA, the CDR3 is TGTGCCAGCACCAGGGACTCAGGGATCGGCTACACCTTC. Its protein product is CASTRDSGIGYTF.

This clone has only one observation. The chain has TRBV11-3 and TRBJ2-7; D is possibly TRBD1 (6 bases). Germline assignment: CDR1 SGHNT and CDR2 YENEEA. CDR3 length: 14 residues. The ends were cut back, 4 bases at V and 2 bases at J, with 12 bases in the middle. CDR3 DNA sequence: TGTGCCAGCAGCTCGGACAGACTCGCCTACGAGCAGTACTTC. It encodes CASSSDRLAYEQYF. Filled out from reference TRBV11-3 and TRBJ2-7, the complete variable domain reads EAGVVQSPRYKIIEKKQPVAFWCNPISGHNTLYWYLQNLGQGPELLIRYENEEAVDDSQLPKDRFSAERLKGVDSTLKIQPAELGDSAVYLCASSSDRLAYEQYFGPGTRLTVT.

This chain's CDR3 is CASSGLRGSEQFF. In DNA, the CDR3 is TGTGCCAGTAGTGGACTTAGAGGGAGTGAGCAGTTCTTC. J is TRBJ2-1 and V is TRBV19, with D perhaps matching TRBD2 (5 bases). The germline CDR1 and CDR2 sequences are LNHDA and SQIVND (reference sequence). The CDR3 sequence is 13 residues long. V was cut by 5 bases and J by 9 bases, with 14 bases left in between.

This clone has only one observation. The chain has TRBV11-3 and TRBJ2-5; no reliable D call. The ends were cut back, 1 base at V and 5 bases at J, with 14 bases in the middle. The CDR3 contains 15 residues. Germline V gives CDR1 SGHNT, CDR2 YENEEA. This chain's CDR3 is CASSLVVGPVETQYF. In nucleotides, the CDR3 is TGTGCCAGCAGCTTAGTGGTAGGGCCTGTGGAGACCCAGTACTTC.